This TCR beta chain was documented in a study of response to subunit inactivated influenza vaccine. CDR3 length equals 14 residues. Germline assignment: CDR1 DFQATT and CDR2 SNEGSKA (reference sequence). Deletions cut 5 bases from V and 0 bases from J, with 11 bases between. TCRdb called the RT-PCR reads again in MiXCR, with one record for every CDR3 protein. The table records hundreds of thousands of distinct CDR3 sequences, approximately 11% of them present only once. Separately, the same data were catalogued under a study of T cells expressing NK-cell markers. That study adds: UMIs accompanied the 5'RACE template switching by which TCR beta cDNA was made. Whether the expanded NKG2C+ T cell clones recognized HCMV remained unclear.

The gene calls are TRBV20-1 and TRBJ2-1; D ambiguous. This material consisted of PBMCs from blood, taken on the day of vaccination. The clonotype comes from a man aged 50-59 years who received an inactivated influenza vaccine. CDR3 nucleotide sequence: TGCAGTGCTGGACGTGGCCACTCCTACAATGAGCAGTTCTTC. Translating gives CSAGRGHSYNEQFF.